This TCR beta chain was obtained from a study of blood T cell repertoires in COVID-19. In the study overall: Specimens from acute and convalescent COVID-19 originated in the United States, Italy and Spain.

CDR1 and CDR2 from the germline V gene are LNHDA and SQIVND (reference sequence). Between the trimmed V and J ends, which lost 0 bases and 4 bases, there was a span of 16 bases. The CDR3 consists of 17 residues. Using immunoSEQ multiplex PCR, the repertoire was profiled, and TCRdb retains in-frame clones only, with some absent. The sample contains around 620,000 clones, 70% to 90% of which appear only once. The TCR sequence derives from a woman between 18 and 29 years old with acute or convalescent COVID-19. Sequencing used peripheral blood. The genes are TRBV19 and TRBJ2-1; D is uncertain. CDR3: CASSIDPRENFYNEQFF. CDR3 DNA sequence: TGTGCCAGTAGTATAGACCCTCGAGAGAACTTTTACAATGAGCAGTTCTTC.